This T cell receptor beta chain is from a study of control samples from healthy donors and cancer patients. Only a few counts were recorded for this clone. The germline V gene encodes CDR1 MDHEN and CDR2 SYDVKM. There are 16 residues in the CDR3. V dropped 4 bases and J dropped 5 bases, with 17 bases sitting between them. Assay: immunoSEQ multiplex PCR; the TCRdb copy retains only in-frame clones and omits some. The repertoire holds under 60,000 clones, about 93% seen once, with around a quarter in the top ten. The sequencing sample was made of PBMCs. The sequence was obtained from a woman aged 45-65 years with head and neck cancer. The J gene is TRBJ1-4, the V gene TRBV28; possibly TRBD1 for D (6 bases). This CDR3 is CASSSPRTVLNEKLFF. In DNA, the CDR3 is TGTGCCAGCAGTTCTCCCCGGACAGTGTTAAATGAAAAACTGTTTTTT.